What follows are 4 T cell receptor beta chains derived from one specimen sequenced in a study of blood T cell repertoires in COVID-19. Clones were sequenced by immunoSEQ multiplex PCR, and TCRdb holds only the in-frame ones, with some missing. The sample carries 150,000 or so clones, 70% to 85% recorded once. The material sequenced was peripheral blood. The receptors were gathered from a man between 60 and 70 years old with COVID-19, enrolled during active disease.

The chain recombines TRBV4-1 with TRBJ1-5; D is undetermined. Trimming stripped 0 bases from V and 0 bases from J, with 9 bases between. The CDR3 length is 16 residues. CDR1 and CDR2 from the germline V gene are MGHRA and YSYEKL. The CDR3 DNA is TGCGCCAGCAGCCAAGAATCGCCACTTAGCAATCAGCCCCAGCATTTT. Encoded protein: CASSQESPLSNQPQHF.

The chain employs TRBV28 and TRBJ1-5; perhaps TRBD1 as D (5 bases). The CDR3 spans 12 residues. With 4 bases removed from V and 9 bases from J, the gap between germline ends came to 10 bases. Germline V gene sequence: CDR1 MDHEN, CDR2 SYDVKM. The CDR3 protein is CASSSPGGPQHF. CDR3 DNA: TGTGCCAGCAGTTCCCCCGGGGGGCCCCAGCATTTT.

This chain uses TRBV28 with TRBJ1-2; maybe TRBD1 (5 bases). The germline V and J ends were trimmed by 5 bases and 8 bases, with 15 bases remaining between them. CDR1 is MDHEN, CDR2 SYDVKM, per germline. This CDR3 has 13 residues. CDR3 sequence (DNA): TGTGCCAGCAGTCAAGGGGCAGGGAGGGGCTACACCTTC. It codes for CASSQGAGRGYTF.

As DNA, the CDR3 is TGTGCCAGTAGTATCCTCCGAAGGACAGGGGTCTTCAAAAACTATGGCTACACCTTC. Its protein product is CASSILRRTGVFKNYGYTF. J is TRBJ1-2 and V is TRBV19; 9 nucleotides line up with TRBD1. CDR3 length equals 19 residues. Germline V gene data show CDR1 as LNHDA and CDR2 as SQIVND (reference sequence). Trimming took 3 bases from V and 2 from J; bases not matched to a gene: 16. The full variable domain, with the rest looked up from reference TRBV19 and TRBJ1-2, is DGGITQSPKYLFRKEGQNVTLSCEQNLNHDAMYWYRQDPGQGLRLIYYSQIVNDFQKGDIAEGYSVSREKKESFPLTVTSAQKNPTAFYLCASSILRRTGVFKNYGYTFGSGTRLTVV.